This TCR beta chain originates from a study of CD8+ T cells in alopecia areata. Study-wide results and limits: Normal scalp had lower clonality than lesional scalp, with alopecia totalis/universalis lesions showing this most strongly. Many expanded lesional clones stayed in scalp and blood while on tofacitinib.

Extracted RNA was reverse transcribed, and the resulting cDNA served as sequencing template. Only in-frame clones appear in the TCRdb table, and some are missing; sequencing was by immunoSEQ multiplex PCR. The table has some 160,000 clones, 55% to 75% seen once. The sample holds one count of this clone. What it recognizes is unknown. Treatment here: oral pan-JAK inhibitor, 5-10 mg twice daily. The input for sequencing was CD4+ T cells sorted from blood, taken at week 4, from a patient treated with tofacitinib. This TCR came from a human donor with alopecia areata.

CDR3 residues: CASSLVASGAGANVLTF. CDR3 coding DNA: TGCGCCAGCAGCTTGGTAGCTAGCGGGGCTGGGGCCAACGTCCTGACTTTC. This sequence joins TRBV5-1 and TRBJ2-6; 9 bases line up with TRBD2. Germline-derived CDR1 and CDR2 are SGHRS and YFSETQ. With V trimmed by 0 bases and J by 2 bases, 3 bases remained unmatched. The CDR3 length is 17 residues.